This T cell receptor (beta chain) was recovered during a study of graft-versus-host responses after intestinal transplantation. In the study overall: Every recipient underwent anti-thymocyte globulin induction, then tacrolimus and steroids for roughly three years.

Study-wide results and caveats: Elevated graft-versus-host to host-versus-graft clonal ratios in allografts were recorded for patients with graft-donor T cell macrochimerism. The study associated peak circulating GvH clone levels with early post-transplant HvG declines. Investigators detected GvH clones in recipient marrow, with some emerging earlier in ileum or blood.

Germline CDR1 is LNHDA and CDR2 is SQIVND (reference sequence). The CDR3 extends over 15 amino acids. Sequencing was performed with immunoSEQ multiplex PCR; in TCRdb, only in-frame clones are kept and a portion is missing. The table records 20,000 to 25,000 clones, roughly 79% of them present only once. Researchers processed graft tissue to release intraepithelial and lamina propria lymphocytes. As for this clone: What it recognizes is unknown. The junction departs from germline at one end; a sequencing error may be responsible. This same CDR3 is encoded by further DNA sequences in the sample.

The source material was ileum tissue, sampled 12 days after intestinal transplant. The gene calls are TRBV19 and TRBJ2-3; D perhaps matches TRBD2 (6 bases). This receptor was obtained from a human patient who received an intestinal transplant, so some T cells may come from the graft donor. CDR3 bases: TGCGCCAGTAGTATGGGGGACTGGAGCACAGATACGCAGTATTTT. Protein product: CASSMGDWSTDTQYF.